This TCR beta chain was captured by sequencing in a study of CD8 T cells in Susac syndrome (dated by TCRdb to 2018 to 2020). Background for the entire study: Among the Susac syndrome patients who were sequenced, clinically active disease was present in six and clinical remission was observed in about eight. At the time of blood withdrawal, Susac syndrome patients were either therapy-naive, taking corticosteroids (with some also receiving IVIg), or on IVIg alone. Repertoire sequencing was used to test whether CD8+ T cell activation and differentiation in Susac syndrome was antigen driven. Study-level results and caveats: The TCR sequencing and HLA analysis was acknowledged to have included a relatively small number of individuals. In the CD4+ T cell repertoire of Susac syndrome patients, clonal expansion was not detected.

RNA was extracted using the RNeasy kit, and about 0.5 to 1 microgram was reverse transcribed with random hexamers. The immunoSEQ multiplex PCR assay, covering 54 Vbeta and 13 Jbeta segments, was used to amplify TCR beta CDR3 regions. Bias from PCR amplification was corrected by using a synthetic template baseline for primer optimization and for computational correction. For the original study's pipeline: Reads were annotated to V, D and J genes according to IMGT and were analyzed with immunoSEQ Analyzer, with only productive sequences retained. Clonality was calculated as one minus the Shannon entropy normalized by log2 of the number of productive unique sequences. Public and private clones were assessed among the 100 most prevalent clones of each patient and control. Clones were defined as Susac-specific if absent from the healthy and MS cohorts, from 1052 published viral clones and from other ImmuneACCESS disease sequences. The raw public reads went through TCRdb reprocessing: fastp at Q25, MiXCR clone calling, in-frame beta chains kept. Each record represents a unique CDR3 protein, reported with the most common genes and DNA among its rows. For this entry, the V and J calls and clone size follow TCRdb and not the study's own pipeline. The sample table holds about 120,000 distinct CDR3 sequences, of which roughly 95% were seen once. Approximately 0.15% of the sample is in the top ten clones.

Peripheral blood CD8+ and CD4+ T cells from healthy donors, Susac syndrome patients and multiple sclerosis patients were profiled by high-throughput TCR beta sequencing. The Susac syndrome patients fulfilled recently defined diagnostic criteria for definite or probable disease. Bulk CD8+ and CD4+ T cells were purified magnetically by negative isolation, whereas CD8+ TEMRA cells were enriched by FACS. Blood was collected in EDTA tubes and processed within 24 hours, with PBMCs isolated through density gradient centrifugation. PBMCs intended for TCR sequencing were frozen in liquid nitrogen and were later thawed in a 37 degrees C water bath. A purity of at least 90% was achieved for sorted or isolated CD4+, CD8+ and CD8+ TEMRA cells. Concerning this clonotype: The target of this receptor is not known. Within one base of it there is no much larger clone, and no base qualities were kept.

Sequenced sample: CD4+ T cells from PBMCs. This sequence was found in a human donor with Susac syndrome.

This receptor carries the CDR3 CSVLPGQGNQPQHF. The bases are TGCAGCGTGCTTCCGGGACAGGGGAATCAGCCCCAGCATTTT. The chain couples TRBV29-1 to TRBJ1-5; 10 bases in the junction line up with TRBD1. V is trimmed back by 6 bases and J by 4 bases, and the junction contains 6 bases that no gene match accounts for. The germline V gene sets CDR1 to SQVTM and CDR2 to ANQGSEA. The CDR3 covers 14 residues, taking in both the cysteine and the phenylalanine. Only CDR3 DNA is held: 42 bases, read in frame from base 1.